Listed below are T cell receptor beta chains from one sample, sequenced in a study of shared clonotypes between healthy human individuals. Measured with immunoSEQ multiplex PCR; TCRdb has only the in-frame clones, and not every one. The repertoire holds approximately 2.4 million clones, with around 95% as singletons. Sequencing used naive CD4+ T cells sorted from blood. These TCRs come from a man aged 18-30 years in good health. Each CDR3 is given with its conserved first and last residue. Each record gives: CDR3 protein, CDR3 DNA, V gene, J gene, CDR3 length, D gene, clone size. D genes are given only for firm matches. The listing skips clone size in some rows; elsewhere it reads once, few, many or a size class.

cdr3_aa: CASSIGTMPGNSPLHF
cdr3_nt: TGTGCCAGTAGTATAGGGACGATGCCGGGGAATTCACCCCTCCACTTT
v_call: TRBV19
j_call: TRBJ1-6
cdr3_length: 16
d_call: -
clone_size: -

cdr3_aa: CASSPGTAKNSPLHF
cdr3_nt: TGTGCCAGCAGCCCCGGGACAGCCAAAAACTCACCCCTCCACTTT
v_call: TRBV7-9
j_call: TRBJ1-6
cdr3_length: 15
d_call: TRBD1
clone_size: -

cdr3_aa: CASSLDRGKDEQYF
cdr3_nt: TGCGCCAGCAGCTTGGACAGGGGAAAGGACGAGCAGTACTTC
v_call: TRBV5-1
j_call: TRBJ2-7
cdr3_length: 14
d_call: TRBD1
clone_size: once

cdr3_aa: CASSLVAGAETQYF
cdr3_nt: TGTGCCAGCAGCTTGGTTGCGGGGGCCGAGACCCAGTACTTC
v_call: TRBV5-4
j_call: TRBJ2-5
cdr3_length: 14
d_call: -
clone_size: -

cdr3_aa: CASSPPGFGNTIYF
cdr3_nt: TGTGCCAGCTCACCACCCGGTTTTGGAAACACCATATATTTT
v_call: TRBV18
j_call: TRBJ1-3
cdr3_length: 14
d_call: -
clone_size: -

cdr3_aa: CASTSGYPYNEQFF
cdr3_nt: TGTGCCAGTACTAGCGGTTACCCCTACAATGAGCAGTTCTTC
v_call: TRBV2
j_call: TRBJ2-1
cdr3_length: 14
d_call: TRBD2
clone_size: -

cdr3_aa: CASSYSRYYGYTF
cdr3_nt: TGTGCCAGCAGTTACTCGAGATACTATGGCTACACCTTC
v_call: TRBV6-5
j_call: TRBJ1-2
cdr3_length: 13
d_call: -
clone_size: -

cdr3_aa: CASSERVMGGNQPQHF
cdr3_nt: TGTGCCAGCAGTGAAAGAGTAATGGGGGGCAATCAGCCCCAGCATTTT
v_call: TRBV6-1
j_call: TRBJ1-5
cdr3_length: 16
d_call: -
clone_size: -

cdr3_aa: CASSETRNEQFF
cdr3_nt: TGTGCCAGCAGTGAGACTAGGAATGAGCAGTTCTTC
v_call: TRBV2
j_call: TRBJ2-1
cdr3_length: 12
d_call: -
clone_size: -

cdr3_aa: CAWSRGRGGNSPLHF
cdr3_nt: TGTGCCTGGAGTAGGGGGAGGGGTGGAAATTCACCCCTCCACTTT
v_call: TRBV30
j_call: TRBJ1-6
cdr3_length: 15
d_call: -
clone_size: -

cdr3_aa: CASSRDRVRAGELFF
cdr3_nt: TGTGCCAGTAGCCGGGACAGGGTGAGAGCCGGGGAGCTGTTTTTT
v_call: TRBV19
j_call: TRBJ2-2
cdr3_length: 15
d_call: TRBD1
clone_size: -

cdr3_aa: CASRRSGGDEQYF
cdr3_nt: TGTGCCAGCAGGAGGTCAGGGGGCGACGAGCAGTACTTC
v_call: TRBV5-5
j_call: TRBJ2-7
cdr3_length: 13
d_call: TRBD1
clone_size: -

cdr3_aa: CASSPWGQNLQETQYF
cdr3_nt: TGTGCCAGCAGCCCCTGGGGCCAGAATTTACAAGAGACCCAGTACTTC
v_call: TRBV11-2
j_call: TRBJ2-5
cdr3_length: 16
d_call: -
clone_size: -

cdr3_aa: CASSLVLDRGSAEAFF
cdr3_nt: TGTGCCAGCAGTTTAGTGCTGGACAGGGGAAGCGCTGAAGCTTTCTTT
v_call: TRBV28
j_call: TRBJ1-1
cdr3_length: 16
d_call: TRBD1
clone_size: -

cdr3_aa: CASSPRVVGSGKNIQYF
cdr3_nt: TGTGCCAGCAGCCCGAGGGTGGTCGGGAGTGGCAAAAACATTCAGTACTTC
v_call: TRBV7-2
j_call: TRBJ2-4
cdr3_length: 17
d_call: -
clone_size: once

cdr3_aa: CASTGGQGRETQYF
cdr3_nt: TGTGCCAGCACCGGAGGGCAGGGAAGAGAGACCCAGTACTTC
v_call: TRBV6-6
j_call: TRBJ2-5
cdr3_length: 14
d_call: -
clone_size: -

cdr3_aa: CASSFKPTALGSDTQYF
cdr3_nt: TGCGCCAGCAGCTTTAAACCGACTGCCCTGGGCTCAGATACGCAGTATTTT
v_call: TRBV5-1
j_call: TRBJ2-3
cdr3_length: 17
d_call: -
clone_size: -

cdr3_aa: CASRPPSGQGPYF
cdr3_nt: TGTGCCAGTAGACCCCCCTCTGGACAGGGTCCGTACTTC
v_call: TRBV19
j_call: TRBJ2-4
cdr3_length: 13
d_call: TRBD1
clone_size: -

cdr3_aa: CARSLDRRQQYF
cdr3_nt: TGTGCCCGGTCCCTAGATCGGCGCCAGCAGTACTTC
v_call: TRBV30
j_call: TRBJ2-7
cdr3_length: 12
d_call: -
clone_size: once

cdr3_aa: CASSPGLARYEQYF
cdr3_nt: TGTGCCAGCAGCCCAGGACTAGCTCGCTACGAGCAGTACTTC
v_call: TRBV7-2
j_call: TRBJ2-7
cdr3_length: 14
d_call: TRBD2
clone_size: -

cdr3_aa: CASSPKHTPGAKNIQYF
cdr3_nt: TGTGCCAGCAGCCCCAAACACACCCCAGGGGCCAAAAACATTCAGTACTTC
v_call: TRBV5-4
j_call: TRBJ2-4
cdr3_length: 17
d_call: -
clone_size: -

cdr3_aa: CASRQGAGQPQHF
cdr3_nt: TGTGCCAGCAGACAGGGGGCTGGACAGCCCCAGCATTTT
v_call: TRBV6-6
j_call: TRBJ1-5
cdr3_length: 13
d_call: TRBD1
clone_size: few

cdr3_aa: CASSFRASYGYTF
cdr3_nt: TGTGCCAGCAGCTTCAGGGCAAGCTATGGCTACACCTTC
v_call: TRBV7-3
j_call: TRBJ1-2
cdr3_length: 13
d_call: -
clone_size: -

cdr3_aa: CASSPGPGLAGAYYEQYF
cdr3_nt: TGCGCCAGCTCGCCCGGTCCGGGACTAGCGGGAGCCTACTACGAGCAGTACTTC
v_call: TRBV10-1
j_call: TRBJ2-7
cdr3_length: 18
d_call: TRBD2
clone_size: -

cdr3_aa: CASSFSPPSDGYTF
cdr3_nt: TGTGCCAGCAGTTTTAGTCCTCCATCCGATGGCTACACCTTC
v_call: TRBV28
j_call: TRBJ1-2
cdr3_length: 14
d_call: -
clone_size: -

cdr3_aa: CAWSLRPEGYTF
cdr3_nt: TGTGCCTGGAGTTTGCGCCCTGAAGGCTACACCTTC
v_call: TRBV30
j_call: TRBJ1-2
cdr3_length: 12
d_call: -
clone_size: -

cdr3_aa: CASSVGPRSTDTQYF
cdr3_nt: TGTGCCAGCAGCGTAGGTCCCCGGAGCACAGATACGCAGTATTTT
v_call: TRBV9
j_call: TRBJ2-3
cdr3_length: 15
d_call: -
clone_size: once

cdr3_aa: CASSLDPGQGSGGYTF
cdr3_nt: TGTGCCAGCAGCTTAGACCCGGGACAGGGCTCAGGCGGCTACACCTTC
v_call: TRBV13
j_call: TRBJ1-2
cdr3_length: 16
d_call: TRBD1
clone_size: -

cdr3_aa: CASSLTGYLPLHF
cdr3_nt: TGTGCCAGCAGTTTGACAGGGTATCTGCCCCTCCACTTT
v_call: TRBV27
j_call: TRBJ1-6
cdr3_length: 13
d_call: TRBD1
clone_size: -

cdr3_aa: CASSQTGVGTDTQYF
cdr3_nt: TGCGCCAGCAGCCAAACAGGCGTCGGGACAGATACGCAGTATTTT
v_call: TRBV5-1
j_call: TRBJ2-3
cdr3_length: 15
d_call: -
clone_size: -

cdr3_aa: CASDRDSSYEQYF
cdr3_nt: TGTGCCTCGGACCGGGACAGCTCATACGAGCAGTACTTC
v_call: TRBV30
j_call: TRBJ2-7
cdr3_length: 13
d_call: TRBD1
clone_size: -

cdr3_aa: CASSLPSAGPSTGELFF
cdr3_nt: TGTGCCAGCTCGCTACCATCTGCGGGCCCATCGACCGGGGAGCTGTTTTTT
v_call: TRBV18
j_call: TRBJ2-2
cdr3_length: 17
d_call: -
clone_size: once

cdr3_aa: CASSPPGFSDTQYF
cdr3_nt: TGTGCCAGCTCACCACCGGGGTTTTCAGATACGCAGTATTTT
v_call: TRBV18
j_call: TRBJ2-3
cdr3_length: 14
d_call: -
clone_size: -

cdr3_aa: CASSRPGLAGPEQYF
cdr3_nt: TGTGCCAGCAGCCGGCCGGGACTAGCGGGGCCCGAGCAGTACTTC
v_call: TRBV5-4
j_call: TRBJ2-7
cdr3_length: 15
d_call: TRBD2
clone_size: -

cdr3_aa: CASSPEGGAYEQYF
cdr3_nt: TGTGCCAGCAGCCCCGAGGGGGGAGCCTACGAGCAGTACTTC
v_call: TRBV7-9
j_call: TRBJ2-7
cdr3_length: 14
d_call: -
clone_size: -

cdr3_aa: CASSRQGSSTGELFF
cdr3_nt: TGTGCCAGCAGCCGACAGGGTAGTTCGACCGGGGAGCTGTTTTTT
v_call: TRBV6-1
j_call: TRBJ2-2
cdr3_length: 15
d_call: TRBD1
clone_size: -

cdr3_aa: CASSLVGGENTGELFF
cdr3_nt: TGTGCCAGCAGCTTGGTGGGAGGGGAGAACACCGGGGAGCTGTTTTTT
v_call: TRBV5-6
j_call: TRBJ2-2
cdr3_length: 16
d_call: TRBD2
clone_size: -

cdr3_aa: CASSLGGTAGELFF
cdr3_nt: TGTGCCAGCAGCTTGGGAGGAACCGCCGGGGAGCTGTTTTTT
v_call: TRBV5-4
j_call: TRBJ2-2
cdr3_length: 14
d_call: -
clone_size: -

cdr3_aa: CASSLVVRALAGEETQYF
cdr3_nt: TGTGCCAGCAGCTTAGTGGTTCGGGCGCTAGCGGGAGAAGAGACCCAGTACTTC
v_call: TRBV7-2
j_call: TRBJ2-5
cdr3_length: 18
d_call: TRBD2
clone_size: once

cdr3_aa: CASSSRKLSDTQYF
cdr3_nt: TGTGCCAGCAGCTCGAGAAAATTGTCAGATACGCAGTATTTT
v_call: TRBV11-2
j_call: TRBJ2-3
cdr3_length: 14
d_call: -
clone_size: -

cdr3_aa: CASSEEGLGYGYTF
cdr3_nt: TGTGCCAGCAGTGAAGAGGGCTTGGGCTATGGCTACACCTTC
v_call: TRBV2
j_call: TRBJ1-2
cdr3_length: 14
d_call: -
clone_size: -

cdr3_aa: CATVTTKYGYTF
cdr3_nt: TGTGCCACTGTGACGACTAAATATGGCTACACCTTC
v_call: TRBV19
j_call: TRBJ1-2
cdr3_length: 12
d_call: -
clone_size: -

cdr3_aa: CASSELLAAQETQYF
cdr3_nt: TGTGCCAGCAGTGAACTGCTAGCTGCTCAAGAGACCCAGTACTTC
v_call: TRBV2
j_call: TRBJ2-5
cdr3_length: 15
d_call: -
clone_size: -

cdr3_aa: CATSQDSRIYEQYF
cdr3_nt: TGTGCCACCTCCCAGGACAGCAGAATTTACGAGCAGTACTTC
v_call: TRBV10-3
j_call: TRBJ2-7
cdr3_length: 14
d_call: -
clone_size: -

cdr3_aa: CASSLVEGNYGYTF
cdr3_nt: TGTGCCAGCAGCTTAGTGGAGGGAAACTATGGCTACACCTTC
v_call: TRBV7-2
j_call: TRBJ1-2
cdr3_length: 14
d_call: -
clone_size: -

cdr3_aa: CASSLEKLAKNIQYF
cdr3_nt: TGTGCCAGCAGCTTAGAAAAACTAGCCAAAAACATTCAGTACTTC
v_call: TRBV11-2
j_call: TRBJ2-4
cdr3_length: 15
d_call: -
clone_size: -

cdr3_aa: CASSRQGGTHNEQFF
cdr3_nt: TGTGCCAGCAGCCGCCAGGGGGGTACACACAATGAGCAGTTCTTC
v_call: TRBV27
j_call: TRBJ2-1
cdr3_length: 15
d_call: -
clone_size: -

cdr3_aa: CASSLYIVANTGELFF
cdr3_nt: TGTGCCAGCAGCTTGTATATAGTTGCGAACACCGGGGAGCTGTTTTTT
v_call: TRBV5-4
j_call: TRBJ2-2
cdr3_length: 16
d_call: -
clone_size: -

cdr3_aa: CASSQKQGAGLLTDTQYF
cdr3_nt: TGCGCCAGCAGCCAGAAGCAAGGGGCGGGGTTACTCACGGATACGCAGTATTTT
v_call: TRBV4-1
j_call: TRBJ2-3
cdr3_length: 18
d_call: -
clone_size: -

cdr3_aa: CASSLSQAYGYTF
cdr3_nt: TGTGCCAGCAGCTTATCACAAGCCTATGGCTACACCTTC
v_call: TRBV11-2
j_call: TRBJ1-2
cdr3_length: 13
d_call: -
clone_size: -

cdr3_aa: CASSAQTGGETQYF
cdr3_nt: TGCGCCAGCAGCGCCCAGACAGGGGGAGAGACCCAGTACTTC
v_call: TRBV5-1
j_call: TRBJ2-5
cdr3_length: 14
d_call: TRBD1
clone_size: -

cdr3_aa: CASSFTGGQETQYF
cdr3_nt: TGTGCCAGCAGCTTCACCGGGGGGCAAGAGACCCAGTACTTC
v_call: TRBV5-4
j_call: TRBJ2-5
cdr3_length: 14
d_call: TRBD2
clone_size: -

cdr3_aa: CASRQKLPQASRSNSPLHF
cdr3_nt: TGTGCCAGCAGACAAAAACTCCCACAGGCCTCTCGAAGTAATTCACCCCTCCACTTT
v_call: TRBV2
j_call: TRBJ1-6
cdr3_length: 19
d_call: -
clone_size: -

cdr3_aa: CATSTGTLSDTQYF
cdr3_nt: TGTGCCACCTCCACCGGGACTCTTTCAGATACGCAGTATTTT
v_call: TRBV6-1
j_call: TRBJ2-3
cdr3_length: 14
d_call: -
clone_size: -

cdr3_aa: CASSPSLNRGRGETQYF
cdr3_nt: TGTGCCAGCAGTCCGAGCCTCAACAGGGGGCGAGGGGAGACCCAGTACTTC
v_call: TRBV28
j_call: TRBJ2-5
cdr3_length: 17
d_call: TRBD1
clone_size: -

cdr3_aa: CASNGGPPWTQYF
cdr3_nt: TGTGCCAGCAATGGGGGCCCACCATGGACCCAGTACTTC
v_call: TRBV2
j_call: TRBJ2-5
cdr3_length: 13
d_call: -
clone_size: -

cdr3_aa: CASSEVLVYEQYF
cdr3_nt: TGTGCCAGCAGTGAAGTACTAGTCTACGAGCAGTACTTC
v_call: TRBV2
j_call: TRBJ2-7
cdr3_length: 13
d_call: -
clone_size: -